This T cell receptor beta chain was retrieved from a study of blood T cell repertoires in COVID-19. About the research overall: Sites in the United States, Italy and Spain provided acute and convalescent COVID-19 samples. Sources were T cells, B-cell-depleted T cells, or PBMCs; the material itself was cDNA or gDNA.

Original handling: Amplifying reference gene primers gave estimates of nucleated cell counts. The repertoire was sequenced with immunoSEQ multiplex PCR; TCRdb's copy has only in-frame clones and lacks some. V and J calls and clone size are those listed in that table; D and trimming were worked out from the DNA. The repertoire holds about half a million clones, with roughly 85% as singletons. V was shortened by 5 bases and J by 0 bases, with 15 bases between the two germline ends. CDR1 SGDLS and CDR2 YYNGEE come from the germline V gene. The CDR3 totals 16 residues. The sample taken for sequencing was peripheral blood. The rearrangement joins TRBV9 to TRBJ1-3, with D possibly being TRBD1 (6 bases). The receptor comes from a human donor in a cohort sampled during active COVID-19. The CDR3 loop reads CASSTDRRLSGNTIYF. The CDR3 DNA reads TGTGCCAGCAGTACGGACAGACGCCTCTCTGGAAACACCATATATTTT.